This T cell receptor beta chain was obtained from a study of T cells in tumors after PD-1 blockade. Across the whole study: Either cemiplimab 350 mg every 2 weeks or pembrolizumab 200 mg every 3 weeks was given. General study results and limits: Peripheral recruitment is suggested, as some novel exhausted tumor clones were in pre-treatment blood.

In regard to this clone: Its target is unknown.

Here immunoSEQ multiplex PCR was the method, and the copy in TCRdb shows in-frame clones only, minus some. The sample yields approximately 35,000 clones, around 80% seen once. Specimen: PBMCs, collected before anti-PD-1 treatment. The clonotype originates from a human donor with basal cell carcinoma.

The CDR3 DNA follows: TGTGCCAGCAGCCAGGTGGGCGGGGGGGGCGTTTTAGATACGCAGTATTTT. This translates into CASSQVGGGGVLDTQYF. The genes are TRBV5-4 and TRBJ2-3, with 9 bases matching TRBD2. This CDR3 region has 17 residues. Losses at the gene ends were 4 bases for V and 5 bases for J; bases not matched to a gene: 14. Germline CDR1 is SGHNT and CDR2 is YYREEE (reference sequence).